The 31 T cell receptor beta chains reported below all come from one sample, sequenced in a study of cytomegalovirus exposure and HLA in healthy donors. The protocol was immunoSEQ multiplex PCR, while the TCRdb copy is restricted to in-frame clones and leaves out a portion. The sample lists 100,000 or so clones; about 85% were seen once. The specimen was PBMCs. The receptors shown here come from a man between 18 and 35 years old in good health and CMV-seropositive.

CDR3 amino acids: CASSEVADRAAEAFF. The CDR3, as DNA: TGTGCCAGCAGTGAAGTCGCCGACAGGGCGGCTGAAGCTTTCTTT. V is TRBV6-1 and J is TRBJ1-1, with 7 bases that match TRBD1. With 1 base clipped from V and 6 bases from J, the junction kept 8 bases outside the gene matches. Germline CDR1 reads MNHNS; CDR2 reads SASEGT. This CDR3 has 15 amino acids.

The gene calls are TRBV10-3 and TRBJ2-7; 10 bases are a match to TRBD2. Germline CDR1 reads ENHRY; CDR2 reads SYGVKD. Trimming removed 8 bases from V and 2 bases from J; junction bases left unmatched: 6. CDR3 size: 14 residues. In DNA form, the CDR3 reads TGTGCCATCGGTAGCGGGAGGTTACCCTACGAGCAGTACGTC. It translates to CAIGSGRLPYEQYV.

The CDR3 loop is CASSSTQGNTEAFF. CDR3 nucleotides: TGTGCCAGCAGCTCCACCCAGGGGAACACTGAAGCTTTCTTT. The V gene is TRBV5-4, the J gene TRBJ1-1, with D maybe TRBD1 (5 bases). Germline lookup yields CDR1 SGHNT and CDR2 YYREEE (reference sequence). The CDR3 totals 14 residues. Between the trimmed V and J ends, which lost 3 bases and 1 base, there was a span of 10 bases.

This clone turned up a few times. V and J are TRBV10-3 and TRBJ1-4; no definite D call. Deletions cut 10 bases from V and 8 bases from J, with 17 bases between. The CDR3 sequence is 13 residues long. The germline gives CDR1 ENHRY, CDR2 SYGVKD. This CDR3 is CATGGGVEEKLFF. CDR3 nucleotide sequence: TGTGCCACGGGAGGAGGAGTAGAGGAAAAACTGTTTTTT.

This rearrangement joins TRBV19 to TRBJ2-3, with 9 positions matching TRBD2. Per germline, CDR1 LNHDA and CDR2 SQIVND (reference sequence). V lost 6 bases and J lost 0; bases outside the gene matches: 7. The CDR3 is made up of 16 amino acids. DNA of the CDR3: TGTGCCAGTAGGTTTTCGACTAGCGGTAGCACAGATACGCAGTATTTT. This translates into CASRFSTSGSTDTQYF.

This chain connects TRBV10-3 to TRBJ2-3; TRBD2 is a possible D gene (5 bases). The CDR3 extends over 17 amino acids. Germline-derived CDR1 and CDR2 are ENHRY and SYGVKD. V was trimmed by 3 bases and J by 1 base, leaving 17 bases between them. The DNA for the CDR3 is TGTGCCATCAGTGACCCCCTAGCCGAAGGCGGCACAGATACGCAGTATTTT. Translating gives CAISDPLAEGGTDTQYF.

The chain employs TRBV27 and TRBJ2-7, with 7 bases identical to TRBD1. Germline V gene data show CDR1 as MNHEY and CDR2 as SMNVEV (reference sequence). There are 13 residues in the CDR3. V was clipped by 4 bases and J by 5 bases; unmatched bases: 5. The CDR3 region is CASSSRGRNEQYF. CDR3 DNA: TGTGCCAGCAGTTCAAGGGGGCGGAACGAGCAGTACTTC.

The sample holds one count of this clone. V gene TRBV27 combines with J gene TRBJ2-5; 7 bases are shared with TRBD1. Unmatched junction bases numbered 12, after V lost 4 bases and J lost 4 bases. This CDR3 is built from 16 residues. From germline, CDR1 is MNHEY and CDR2 SMNVEV (reference sequence). The DNA for the CDR3 is TGTGCCAGCAGTTCTCGGACTTCTAGGGGGCGAGAGACCCAGTACTTC. Its translation is CASSSRTSRGRETQYF.

This clone occurred once. The chain combines TRBV27 with TRBJ2-1; 9 bases map to TRBD2. Germline V gives CDR1 MNHEY, CDR2 SMNVEV (reference sequence). The trim removed 4 bases at V and 1 base at J, leaving 17 bases unmatched. The CDR3 has 20 residues. The chain's CDR3 is CASSWGAAGGPRGSYNEQFF. The CDR3 DNA reads TGTGCCAGCAGTTGGGGGGCGGCGGGAGGGCCGAGAGGGTCCTACAATGAGCAGTTCTTC.

CDR3 bases: TGTGCCAGCAGCCGCGTGGAGGGCACTGAAGCTTTCTTT. Its translation is CASSRVEGTEAFF. The chain employs TRBV11-2 and TRBJ1-1; D is undetermined. This CDR3 is 13 amino acids long. Germline V CDR1 and CDR2: SGHAT, FQNNGV. The ends were cut back, 5 bases at V and 4 bases at J, with 11 bases in the middle.

J is TRBJ2-3 and V is TRBV5-6; TRBD2 aligns across 7 bases. This CDR3 is built from 15 residues. V trimming: 4 bases; J trimming: 1 base; junction bases outside the gene matches: 6. The V gene's germline CDR1 is SGHDT and CDR2 YYEEEE. Here the CDR3 DNA reads TGTGCCAGCAGCGTTCAGCGGGGCGGCACAGATACGCAGTATTTT. Its translation is CASSVQRGGTDTQYF. Looking up the rest from reference TRBV5-6 and TRBJ2-3 gives the full variable domain: DAGVTQSPTHLIKTRGQQVTLRCSPKSGHDTVSWYQQALGQGPQFIFQYYEEEERQRGNFPDRFSGHQFPNYSSELNVNALLLGDSALYLCASSVQRGGTDTQYFGPGTRLTVL.

This clone was seen just once. CDR3 amino acids: CSVEDLPAGRRYGTDTQYF. CDR3 in DNA: TGCAGCGTTGAAGATCTTCCAGCGGGACGGCGGTACGGCACAGATACGCAGTATTTT. The chain links TRBV29-1 to TRBJ2-3, with 7 bases identical to TRBD2. CDR3 length equals 19 residues. Trimming at V came to 0 bases and at J to 1 base, leaving 16 bases not matched to a gene. Germline CDR1 SQVTM, CDR2 ANQGSEA.

The V and J genes are TRBV19 and TRBJ1-2; 10 bases fit TRBD1. The CDR3 runs 15 residues. CDR1 is LNHDA and CDR2 is SQIVND in the germline V gene (reference sequence). V dropped 5 bases and J dropped 0; count of bases not matched to a gene: 3. As DNA, the CDR3 is TGTGCCAGTAGTCGACAGGGGGCTTCTAACTATGGCTACACCTTC. Protein sequence: CASSRQGASNYGYTF.

The chain is built from TRBV11-2 and TRBJ2-5, with 10 bases aligning to TRBD1. After removal of 5 bases from V and 5 bases from J, the junction contained 20 bases not matched to a gene. The CDR3 is 19 residues long. Germline V gives CDR1 SGHAT, CDR2 FQNNGV. The DNA of the CDR3 is TGTGCCAGCAGCGGCTGGCCAAAAACCGGGACAGGGGTTGGGGAGACCCAGTACTTC. It yields the protein CASSGWPKTGTGVGETQYF.

The rearrangement joins TRBV28 to TRBJ2-1; 7 bases are a match to TRBD1. This CDR3 has 17 residues. CDR1 MDHEN and CDR2 SYDVKM come from the germline V gene. J gave up 2 bases and V 4 bases, and 11 bases lay outside the gene matches. The CDR3, as DNA: TGTGCCAGCAGTTCCGTTCGCAGGGGGATAGCCTACAATGAGCAGTTCTTC. This translates into CASSSVRRGIAYNEQFF.

This clone was found a few times. The chain links TRBV7-9 to TRBJ1-2; 7 bases map to TRBD1. The CDR3 has 13 amino acids. The V segment lost 10 bases and the J segment 8 bases; nucleotides outside the gene matches: 13. CDR1 SEHNR and CDR2 FQNEAQ come from the germline V gene (reference sequence). The CDR3 here is CAIEGGSKGGYTF. The CDR3, as DNA: TGTGCCATCGAAGGGGGCAGCAAAGGAGGCTACACCTTC.

Only one count was recorded for this clone. The rearrangement links TRBV9 to TRBJ1-1; a possible D gene is TRBD1 (5 bases). The CDR3 sequence is 14 residues long. Germline CDR1 SGDLS, CDR2 YYNGEE. V was clipped by 6 bases and J by 3 bases, with 15 bases between them. Here the CDR3 reads CASNRQGGDTEAFF. DNA for the CDR3: TGTGCCAGCAACAGGCAGGGAGGGGACACTGAAGCTTTCTTT.

V usage is TRBV2 and J usage is TRBJ2-7; 8 nucleotides agree with TRBD1. Germline CDR1 is SNHLY and CDR2 is FYNNEI. J was trimmed by 3 bases and V by 7 bases; bases with no gene match: 8. The CDR3 totals 14 residues. This chain's CDR3 is CASTAQGVGYEQYF. The CDR3, as DNA: TGTGCCAGCACAGCACAGGGGGTAGGCTACGAGCAGTACTTC. The full variable domain, with the rest looked up from reference TRBV2 and TRBJ2-7, is EPEVTQTPSHQVTQMGQEVILRCVPISNHLYFYWYRQILGQKVEFLVSFYNNEISEKSEIFDDQFSVERPDGSNFTLKIRSTKLEDSAMYFCASTAQGVGYEQYFGPGTRLTVT.

This chain joins TRBV15 and TRBJ2-1, with TRBD2 matching over 8 bases. The germline V gene has CDR1 LNHNV and CDR2 YYDKDF (reference sequence). CDR3 length: 13 amino acids. J gave up 13 bases and V 8 bases, and 13 bases lay outside the gene matches. The CDR3 bases are TGTGCCACCGTAGGCGTCGGGAGGGCCGAACAGTTCTTC. It yields the protein CATVGVGRAEQFF.

The chain's CDR3 is CASSPSGSGSNQPQHF. In DNA form, the CDR3 reads TGTGCCAGCAGTCCCTCGGGGTCTGGTAGCAATCAGCCCCAGCATTTT. The V and J genes are TRBV28 and TRBJ1-5, with D unresolved. Germline values: CDR1 MDHEN, CDR2 SYDVKM. The V end was cut by 5 bases, the J end by 0 bases, with 14 bases between. The CDR3 spans 16 residues.

The CDR3 sequence: CASSYGTGVEKLFF. The DNA of the CDR3 is TGTGCCAGCAGTTACGGGACAGGGGTTGAAAAACTGTTTTTT. This chain joins TRBV27 and TRBJ1-4; 10 positions agree with TRBD1. The CDR3 extends over 14 amino acids. Germline CDR1 is MNHEY and CDR2 is SMNVEV (reference sequence). Germline trimming cut 4 bases from V and 7 bases from J; bases unmatched to any gene: 3. The full variable domain, completed using reference TRBV27 and TRBJ1-4, is EAQVTQNPRYLITVTGKKLTVTCSQNMNHEYMSWYRQDPGLGLRQIYYSMNVEVTDKGDVPEGYKVSRKEKRNFPLILESPSPNQTSLYFCASSYGTGVEKLFFGSGTQLSVL.

The CDR3 nucleotides are TGTGCCAGCTTAAGGGGGTCGAACACTGAAGCTTTCTTT. Its translation: CASLRGSNTEAFF. This chain links TRBV18 with TRBJ1-1; possible D gene TRBD1, 6 bases. The V gene lost 7 bases and the J gene lost 1 base, with 10 bases spanning the gap. The CDR3 covers 13 residues. The germline gives CDR1 KGHSH, CDR2 LQKENI.

This sequence joins TRBV5-1 and TRBJ2-3; 9 nucleotides agree with TRBD1. V dropped 7 bases and J dropped 6; count of bases not matched to a gene: 6. Germline CDR1 is SGHRS and CDR2 is YFSETQ. The CDR3 covers 13 residues. CDR3 residues: CASGRGTGDTQYF. The CDR3 DNA sequence: TGCGCCAGCGGTAGGGGGACAGGGGATACGCAGTATTTT.

The chain couples TRBV5-1 to TRBJ1-1; no clear D gene. CDR3 size: 12 residues. Germline loops: CDR1 SGHRS, CDR2 YFSETQ. The ends were cut back, 4 bases at V and 7 bases at J, with 11 bases in the middle. The DNA of the CDR3 is TGCGCCAGCAGCGCGCCAGGCAGTGAAGCTTTCTTT. The encoded protein is CASSAPGSEAFF.

The J gene is TRBJ1-5, the V gene TRBV10-3, with 9 bases matching TRBD1. This CDR3 spans 17 amino acids. The J segment lost 6 bases and the V segment lost 5 bases, leaving 14 bases of the junction unmatched. Germline assignment: CDR1 ENHRY and CDR2 SYGVKD. CDR3 sequence: CAISPGQGGPTGQPQHF. The CDR3 coding sequence is TGTGCCATCAGTCCGGGACAGGGAGGCCCAACGGGTCAGCCCCAGCATTTT.

The gene calls are TRBV11-3 and TRBJ2-1; 7 positions match TRBD1. Germline loops: CDR1 SGHNT, CDR2 YENEEA. There are 14 residues in the CDR3. Germline trimming cut 6 bases from V and 6 bases from J; bases unmatched to any gene: 8. CDR3 in amino acids: CASSLRGLSNEQFF. The CDR3 DNA reads TGTGCCAGCAGTCTAAGGGGGCTGAGCAATGAGCAGTTCTTC.

V is TRBV29-1 and J is TRBJ2-1, with TRBD2 matching over 10 bases. From germline, CDR1 is SQVTM and CDR2 ANQGSEA. V shed 7 bases and J 6 bases; nucleotides not matched to a gene: 12. The CDR3 is 15 residues long. CDR3 nucleotide sequence: TGCAGCGCCGACAAAATAAGCGGGAGGGGCAATGAGCAGTTCTTC. This encodes CSADKISGRGNEQFF.

The V and J genes are TRBV20-1 and TRBJ2-7; D might be TRBD2 (5 bases). The CDR3 has 11 residues. CDR1 and CDR2 (germline): DFQATT, SNEGSKA (reference sequence). Trimming took off 6 bases at V and 5 bases at J, with 11 bases between the two ends. This CDR3 is CSATERDEQYF. CDR3 DNA: TGCAGTGCGACGGAGAGGGACGAGCAGTACTTC.

This CDR3 reads CASSAQGARNGYTF. The CDR3 DNA reads TGTGCCAGCAGTGCACAGGGGGCTCGCAATGGCTACACCTTC. The chain combines TRBV6-1 with TRBJ1-2; 9 nucleotides align to TRBD1. CDR1 is MNHNS, CDR2 SASEGT, per germline. This CDR3 has 14 residues. V dropped 4 bases and J dropped 6; count of bases not matched to a gene: 6.

This sequence joins TRBV30 and TRBJ1-2; TRBD1 matches at 8 bases. The V gene end was trimmed by 3 bases and the J gene end by 4 bases; junction bases not matched to a gene: 7. CDR3 length: 14 amino acids. Germline assignment: CDR1 GTSNPN and CDR2 SVGIG (reference sequence). The CDR3 DNA is TGTGCCTGGAGGAGACAGGGGACTCCCTATGGCTACACCTTC. Translating it yields CAWRRQGTPYGYTF.

This chain uses TRBV28 with TRBJ2-1, with TRBD1 matching 9 bases. Unmatched junction bases numbered 4, after V lost 1 base and J lost 3 bases. From germline, CDR1 is MDHEN and CDR2 SYDVKM. The CDR3 totals 16 residues. The CDR3 loop is CASSLYGTGYYNEQFF. Here the CDR3 DNA reads TGTGCCAGCAGTTTATACGGGACAGGGTACTACAATGAGCAGTTCTTC.